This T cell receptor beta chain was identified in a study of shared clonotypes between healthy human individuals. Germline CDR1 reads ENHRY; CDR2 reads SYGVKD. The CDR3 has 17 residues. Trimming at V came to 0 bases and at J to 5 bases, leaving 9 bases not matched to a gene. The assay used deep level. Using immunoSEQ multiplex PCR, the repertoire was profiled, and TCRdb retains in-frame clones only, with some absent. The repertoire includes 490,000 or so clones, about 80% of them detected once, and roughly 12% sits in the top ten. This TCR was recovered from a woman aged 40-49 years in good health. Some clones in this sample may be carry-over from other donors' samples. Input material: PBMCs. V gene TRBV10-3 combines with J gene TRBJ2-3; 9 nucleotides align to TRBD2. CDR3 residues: CAISESFSGSSQDTQYF. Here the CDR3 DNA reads TGTGCCATCAGTGAGTCGTTTAGCGGGAGTTCCCAAGATACGCAGTATTTT.